The T cell receptor beta chain described here comes from a study of blood T cell repertoires in COVID-19 (dated by TCRdb to 2019 to 2021). Notes on the research overall: Collaborator samples came from the United States, Italy and Spain and covered acute and convalescent phases of COVID-19. The prospective study material was composed of cDNA or gDNA derived from T cells, B-cell-depleted T cells, or PBMCs. Deeply sampled blood TCRbeta repertoires from subjects exposed to, actively infected with, or recovered from COVID-19 were included in the dataset. A freely available public database, intended as a resource for researchers studying the immune response to SARS-CoV-2, is where the repertoires were released. The samples were drawn from the first 160 participants of the ongoing ImmuneRACE study and from 1,254 subjects provided by 6 global collaborators. A de-identified subject ID, COVID-19 status, age in years and sex were almost always included in the sample metadata. Where HLA class I and class II types were available, the types were taken from metadata supplied by the sample provider, not from assay-based typing.

Overall results and qualifications from the work: Clinical and demographic metadata were provided uncurated, with the amount varying by source and participant.

The germline V gene (reference sequence) specifies MNHEY as CDR1 and SMNVEV as CDR2. V is shortened by 2 bases, J by 6 bases, and the region joining them spans 17 bases. Taken from cysteine to phenylalanine, the CDR3 has 16 residues. Only CDR3 DNA remains: 48 bases, in frame from the first base. The collaborating institutions used their own protocols to collect whole blood in K2EDTA tubes. Collaborator samples were shipped for TCRbeta analysis as frozen whole blood, isolated PBMCs, or DNA extracted from either sample type. A few counts support this clone. Its antigen has not been determined. No base quality information exists; no much larger clone differs at one position. TCRbeta CDR3 regions were amplified from genomic DNA by means of the immunoSEQ Assay, a bias-controlled multiplex PCR. Per the original workflow: The number of nucleated cells in each sample was estimated by amplification of reference gene primers within the assay. To quantify the absolute abundance of each unique TCRbeta CDR3 rearrangement, sequence reads were collapsed and filtered. For each sample, productive Simpson clonality was calculated as the square root of Simpson's diversity index over productive rearrangements. TCRdb retrieved this table from immuneACCESS and kept in-frame rearrangements only. Not all clones are present; in checked studies, unresolved V genes account for under half, and no reason is known for the remainder. V and J calls and clone size are given by that table; D and trimming were obtained from the DNA. Here the sample has 75,000 to 100,000 clones; 81% occur a single time. The top ten clones comprise nearly 4.5% of the sample.

The rearrangement joined TRBV27 to TRBJ1-5, with the D gene not clear enough to name. What was sequenced was peripheral blood. The sequence was collected from a man in his 60s with acute or convalescent COVID-19. The DNA sequence reads TGTGCCAGCAGTTTAATCGGGAGGGTACGGGGTCAGCCCCAGCATTTT. The encoded protein is CASSLIGRVRGQPQHF.